A selection of T cell receptor beta chains follows, all from one sample in a study of response to subunit inactivated influenza vaccine. TCRdb re-called the RT-PCR reads with MiXCR, one entry per CDR3 protein. The sample consists of 500,000 or so distinct CDR3 sequences, 15% to 20% of them appearing once. The input for sequencing was CD4+ T cells sorted from PBMCs, taken about 23 months after vaccination. These receptors were collected from a man between 50 and 69 years old who received an inactivated influenza vaccine. Both conserved end residues are trimmed from each CDR3.

>TRBV4-1|TRBJ2-2
ASSQPRRNTGELF
>TRBV24-1|TRBJ1-2
ATSDLGTDPNYGYT
>TRBV5-1|TRBJ2-5
ASRGTGSVETQY
>TRBV6-5|TRBJ2-7
ASSYASGVYEQY
>TRBV5-1|TRBJ1-6
ASSARDRDGPLH
>TRBV7-8|TRBJ1-1
ASSRGVSNTEAF
>TRBV5-1|TRBJ2-1
ASSLSPSGGNNEQF
>TRBV21-1|TRBJ2-1
ASSSITGTSGSHEQF
>TRBV12-3/TRBV12-4|TRBJ2-7
ASQGPSYEQY
>TRBV5-1|TRBJ2-1
ASSPRLAGGHSEQF